The 16 T cell receptor beta chains in this list originate from one sample, sequenced in a study of graft-versus-host responses after intestinal transplantation (dated by TCRdb to about 2021). The receptor library was made with the immunoSEQ multiplex PCR assay. Drawn from immuneACCESS, this table holds only the in-frame rearrangements with V and J called that TCRdb kept. Clones are partly lost; checked studies trace under half to an unresolved V gene and leave the rest unexplained. This sample gives about 16,000 clones in total; about 80% of them show up just once. The ten largest account for 3.8% of the sample. Dithiothreitol, EDTA incubations and collagenase D digestion were used to isolate intraepithelial and lamina propria lymphocytes from graft specimens. This specimen consisted of ileum tissue, obtained approximately 590 days after intestinal transplantation. The receptors originated from a human patient who received an intestinal transplant, so some T cells may come from the graft donor.

The chain has TRBV7-2 and TRBJ1-5, with D uncertain. This CDR3 spans 15 amino acids. Germline V gene data show CDR1 as SGHTA and CDR2 as FQGNSA. Between the trimmed V and J ends, which lost 1 base and 4 bases, there was a span of 11 bases. CDR3 region: CASSLEFRGNQPQHF. DNA of the CDR3: TGTGCCAGCAGCTTAGAGTTCCGGGGAAATCAGCCCCAGCATTTT.

The V and J genes are TRBV4-1 and TRBJ2-7; D is undetermined. The CDR3 runs to 16 residues. CDR1 is MGHRA and CDR2 is YSYEKL in the germline V gene. The V and J ends lost 0 bases and 4 bases respectively, with 16 bases between them. This chain's CDR3 is CASSQDWIGNRYEQYF. In DNA, the CDR3 is TGCGCCAGCAGCCAAGATTGGATAGGGAATCGGTACGAGCAGTACTTC.

The chain links TRBV6-5 to TRBJ1-2, with a tentative D call TRBD1 (5 bases). V was shortened by 2 bases and J by 4 bases, with 11 bases between the two germline ends. The CDR3 runs 14 residues. Germline lookup yields CDR1 MNHEY and CDR2 SVGAGI. This CDR3 reads CASSYGRGTYGYTF. CDR3 in DNA: TGTGCCAGCAGTTACGGTCGGGGGACCTATGGCTACACCTTC.

This chain connects TRBV7-9 to TRBJ2-5; no clear D gene. Germline assignment: CDR1 SEHNR and CDR2 FQNEAQ (reference sequence). This CDR3 contains 10 residues. Trimming stripped 5 bases from V and 9 bases from J, with 7 bases between. DNA of the CDR3: TGTGCCAGCAGCCGCCCCCCCCAGTACTTC. The encoded protein is CASSRPPQYF.

The V call is TRBV29-1, the J call TRBJ2-1, with 7 bases fitting TRBD1. The germline CDR1 and CDR2 sequences are SQVTM and ANQGSEA. The CDR3 contains 15 residues. Trimming cost V 2 bases and J 6 bases; bases outside gene matches: 10. CDR3 in DNA: TGCAGCGTTGAATCAAATCTTGGACAGGTCAATGAGCAGTTCTTC. It specifies CSVESNLGQVNEQFF.

V usage is TRBV15 and J usage is TRBJ1-6; no clear D gene. The length of the CDR3 is 16 residues. Trimming shortened V by 0 bases and J by 10 bases, and 16 bases separated the two germline ends. Germline CDR1 and CDR2: LNHNV and YYDKDF (reference sequence). CDR3 in DNA: TGTGCCACCAGCAGAGATCAGTTTGCATCGAACTCACCCCTCCACTTT. This codes for CATSRDQFASNSPLHF.

The chain uses TRBV5-1 and TRBJ1-4; 7 positions agree with TRBD1. The CDR3 is made up of 15 amino acids. V dropped 0 bases and J dropped 2; count of bases not matched to a gene: 1. Germline loops: CDR1 SGHRS, CDR2 YFSETQ. The CDR3 spells CASSLEGGTNEKLFF. CDR3 bases: TGCGCCAGCAGCTTGGAAGGGGGCACTAATGAAAAACTGTTTTTT. The entire variable domain, with the rest obtained from reference TRBV5-1 and TRBJ1-4, is as follows: KAGVTQTPRYLIKTRGQQVTLSCSPISGHRSVSWYQQTPGQGLQFLFEYFSETQRNKGNFPGRFSGRQFSNSRSEMNVSTLELGDSALYLCASSLEGGTNEKLFFGSGTQLSVL.

The chain couples TRBV15 to TRBJ1-2, with a weak D call TRBD1 (5 bases). This CDR3 region has 15 residues. Germline CDR1 and CDR2: LNHNV and YYDKDF (reference sequence). Trimming cost V 0 bases and J 3 bases, with 11 bases left between them. The CDR3: CATSRDDSRYYGYTF. In DNA form, the CDR3 reads TGTGCCACCAGCAGAGATGACAGCCGATACTATGGCTACACCTTC.

The rearrangement uses TRBV5-1 and TRBJ2-1; TRBD1 aligns across 7 bases. This CDR3 is 14 amino acids long. V shed 6 bases and J 7 bases; nucleotides not matched to a gene: 10. Germline V CDR1 and CDR2: SGHRS, YFSETQ. In nucleotides, the CDR3 is TGCGCCAGCACCCACGAGGGGGCGGCTAATGAGCAGTTCTTC. It is translated as CASTHEGAANEQFF. Drawing the rest from reference TRBV5-1 and TRBJ2-1, the complete variable domain is KAGVTQTPRYLIKTRGQQVTLSCSPISGHRSVSWYQQTPGQGLQFLFEYFSETQRNKGNFPGRFSGRQFSNSRSEMNVSTLELGDSALYLCASTHEGAANEQFFGPGTRLTVL.

The rearrangement joins TRBV2 to TRBJ1-5, with TRBD1 matching 7 bases. This CDR3 is 14 amino acids long. The ends lost 5 bases at V and 6 bases at J; junction bases unmatched: 7. In germline, CDR1 is SNHLY, CDR2 FYNNEI. CDR3 amino acids: CASSRTGAGQPQHF. The DNA of the CDR3 is TGTGCCAGCAGTCGTACAGGGGCGGGTCAGCCCCAGCATTTT. Looking up the rest from reference TRBV2 and TRBJ1-5 gives the full variable domain: EPEVTQTPSHQVTQMGQEVILRCVPISNHLYFYWYRQILGQKVEFLVSFYNNEISEKSEIFDDQFSVERPDGSNFTLKIRSTKLEDSAMYFCASSRTGAGQPQHFGDGTRLSIL.

This clone was seen a single time. This rearrangement joins TRBV6-1 to TRBJ2-3; D is uncertain. The CDR3 runs 12 residues. Trimming removed 2 bases from V and 6 bases from J, with 6 bases in between. CDR1 and CDR2 (germline): MNHNS, SASEGT. The CDR3 sequence is CASSEMRDTQYF. Written as DNA, the CDR3 is TGTGCCAGCAGTGAAATGAGGGATACGCAGTATTTT.

This clone was seen just once. The V and J genes are TRBV9 and TRBJ1-1; possible D gene TRBD1, 6 bases. This CDR3 region has 14 residues. Trimming cost V 6 bases and J 0 bases, with 12 bases left between them. Germline CDR1 reads SGDLS; CDR2 reads YYNGEE. CDR3 sequence: CASTSGHLNTEAFF. Written as DNA, the CDR3 is TGTGCCAGCACCTCGGGACACCTGAACACTGAAGCTTTCTTT.

This clone was counted a single time. The rearrangement uses TRBV5-6 and TRBJ2-5; D is uncertain. The CDR3 is 12 amino acids. Germline-derived CDR1 and CDR2 are SGHDT and YYEEEE. The V gene lost 2 bases and the J gene lost 5 bases, with 7 bases spanning the gap. CDR3 DNA: TGTGCCAGCAGCTTCAGACCGGAGACCCAGTACTTC. This gives the protein CASSFRPETQYF.

V usage is TRBV2 and J usage is TRBJ1-6; the D is unclear. V shed 6 bases and J shed 7 bases, with 7 bases lying between them. This CDR3 contains 12 residues. Germline V CDR1 and CDR2: SNHLY, FYNNEI. CDR3 in amino acids: CASSKQNSPLHF. CDR3 coding DNA: TGTGCCAGCAGCAAACAGAATTCACCCCTCCACTTT. Together with reference TRBV2 and TRBJ1-6, the CDR3 gives the full variable domain: EPEVTQTPSHQVTQMGQEVILRCVPISNHLYFYWYRQILGQKVEFLVSFYNNEISEKSEIFDDQFSVERPDGSNFTLKIRSTKLEDSAMYFCASSKQNSPLHFGNGTRLTVT.

The chain combines TRBV5-5 with TRBJ1-5; D call uncertain. The CDR3 has 15 residues. Germline V CDR1 and CDR2: SGHKS, YYEKEE (reference sequence). Trimming stripped 0 bases from V and 1 base from J, with 8 bases between. The CDR3, as DNA: TGTGCCAGCAGCTTGGGGAGTGGAAGCAATCAGCCCCAGCATTTT. Translating gives CASSLGSGSNQPQHF. The full variable domain, with the rest looked up from reference TRBV5-5 and TRBJ1-5, is DAGVTQSPTHLIKTRGQQVTLRCSPISGHKSVSWYQQVLGQGPQFIFQYYEKEERGRGNFPDRFSARQFPNYSSELNVNALLLGDSALYLCASSLGSGSNQPQHFGDGTRLSIL.

This clone occurred a few times. The chain combines TRBV13 with TRBJ2-7, with D unresolved. This CDR3 is built from 13 residues. The germline V and J ends were trimmed by 0 bases and 2 bases, with 5 bases remaining between them. In germline, CDR1 is PRHDT, CDR2 FYEKMQ (reference sequence). In DNA, the CDR3 is TGTGCCAGCAGCTTAGGCACGGCCTACGAGCAGTACTTC. It translates to CASSLGTAYEQYF.